A single sample is the source of the 11 T cell receptor beta chains below, sequenced in a study of glioma-infiltrating T cells. TCR alpha and beta CDR3 regions were amplified from RNA using iRepertoire nested multiplex PCR. MiXCR, run by TCRdb on the multiplex PCR reads, gives a single entry per CDR3 protein. The table shows approximately 110,000 distinct CDR3 sequences, with less than 30% occurring only once. Material for sequencing was glioma tissue, nonneoplastic brain tissue, or PBMCs (not recorded which). These receptors came from a human donor with low-grade glioma or glioblastoma, undergoing nonglioma brain surgery, or in good health (not recorded which).

This clonotype showed up many times. The chain is built from TRBV4-1 and TRBJ2-5; 10 bases agree with TRBD1. V shed 0 bases and J 4 bases; nucleotides not matched to a gene: 2. This CDR3 has 15 residues. From germline, CDR1 is MGHRA and CDR2 YSYEKL. CDR3 coding DNA: TGCGCCAGCAGCCAAGACCGGACAGGGGGAGAGACCCAGTACTTC. Translating it yields CASSQDRTGGETQYF.

This clonotype was observed many times. The chain links TRBV5-5 to TRBJ1-2; D gene uncertain. The CDR3 totals 16 residues. Germline values: CDR1 SGHKS, CDR2 YYEKEE (reference sequence). V shed 2 bases and J shed 0 bases, with 14 bases lying between them. The CDR3 region has the DNA TGTGCCAGCAGCTTCGGCCCCGTCTCCTCTAACTATGGCTACACCTTC. It encodes CASSFGPVSSNYGYTF.

At least ten counts were recorded for this clonotype. The rearrangement uses TRBV10-3 and TRBJ2-2, with unresolved D. V lost 2 bases and J lost 7, with 20 bases in between. The CDR3 is made up of 17 amino acids. Germline V gene sequence: CDR1 ENHRY, CDR2 SYGVKD. The CDR3 loop is CAISERPGGFAGGELFF. Here the CDR3 DNA reads TGTGCCATCAGTGAGCGCCCCGGCGGTTTCGCCGGCGGGGAGCTGTTTTTT.

V usage is TRBV6-2 or TRBV6-3 and J usage is TRBJ2-7; a weak D match, TRBD1 (6 bases). The V end lost 0 bases, the J end lost 2 bases, and 8 bases lay between the germline ends. The CDR3 has 14 amino acids. The germline V gene has CDR1 MNHEY and CDR2 SVGEGT. The CDR3 sequence: CASSYSGTPYEQYF. DNA of the CDR3: TGTGCCAGCAGTTACTCCGGGACACCCTACGAGCAGTACTTC.

In the case of this clonotype: The junction and the germline gene differ at one end; a read error may be behind it. V and J are TRBV4-1 and TRBJ1-4; maybe TRBD1 (5 bases). This CDR3 has 17 residues. Per germline, CDR1 MGHRA and CDR2 YSYEKL. The CDR3 protein is CASSTAARGRLNGKLFF. In DNA, the CDR3 is TGCGCCAGCAGCACCGCCGCTCGGGGCCGGCTTAATGGAAAACTGTTTTTT.

This clonotype was seen many times. The chain joins TRBV20-1 to TRBJ2-3; D is possibly TRBD1 (6 bases). V shed 1 base and J shed 6 bases, with 20 bases lying between them. Per germline, CDR1 DFQATT and CDR2 SNEGSKA (reference sequence). The CDR3 loop spans 16 amino acids. CDR3 nucleotides: TGCAGTGCTAGAGGATCCGGGGCAGGGGATCTGGATACGCAGTATTTT. Its translation: CSARGSGAGDLDTQYF.

In this sample, this clonotype turned up many times. V gene TRBV28 combines with J gene TRBJ2-2; D not certain. The CDR3 has 17 residues. Per the germline V gene, CDR1 is MDHEN and CDR2 is SYDVKM. The ends were cut back, 2 bases at V and 7 bases at J, with 20 bases in the middle. The CDR3 is CASSLQQQLPPNGELFF. CDR3 nucleotide sequence: TGTGCCAGCAGTTTACAACAGCAACTACCTCCCAACGGGGAGCTGTTTTTT.

Comments on this clonotype: A much bigger clone sits one base away, suggesting this may be a read error. The chain has TRBV7-2 and TRBJ2-1; no firm D call. CDR1 is SGHTA, CDR2 FQGNSA, per germline. This CDR3 region has 11 residues. The CDR3 is CASSLFTEQSF. As DNA, the CDR3 is TGTGCCAGCAGCTTATTCACAGAGCAGTCCTTC.

This clonotype has a count of ten or more. This chain joins TRBV10-3 and TRBJ2-5; perhaps TRBD1 as D (5 bases). This CDR3 has 13 amino acids. Per the germline V gene, CDR1 is ENHRY and CDR2 is SYGVKD. Trimming shortened V by 7 bases and J by 2 bases, and 11 bases separated the two germline ends. In nucleotides, the CDR3 is TGTGCCATCACAGGGCCGGGTCAAGAGACCCAGTACTTC. Protein: CAITGPGQETQYF.

This clonotype has at least ten counts. The V call is TRBV7-9, the J call TRBJ1-1; D not certain. V lost 6 bases and J lost 0, with 14 bases in between. This CDR3 comprises 15 residues. Germline V gene sequence: CDR1 SEHNR, CDR2 FQNEAQ (reference sequence). The CDR3 region has the DNA TGTGCCAGCAGTATAGGTACAGTGATGAACACTGAAGCTTTCTTT. The encoded protein is CASSIGTVMNTEAFF.

This clonotype came up many times. This chain uses TRBV24-1 with TRBJ2-4; 8 bases line up with TRBD1. The CDR3 has 14 amino acids. V dropped 3 bases and J dropped 10; count of bases not matched to a gene: 7. The germline gives CDR1 KGHDR, CDR2 SFDVKD. The CDR3 DNA is TGTGCCACCAGTGATCCTTCAGGGACAGGAATTCAGTACTTC. Its protein is CATSDPSGTGIQYF.